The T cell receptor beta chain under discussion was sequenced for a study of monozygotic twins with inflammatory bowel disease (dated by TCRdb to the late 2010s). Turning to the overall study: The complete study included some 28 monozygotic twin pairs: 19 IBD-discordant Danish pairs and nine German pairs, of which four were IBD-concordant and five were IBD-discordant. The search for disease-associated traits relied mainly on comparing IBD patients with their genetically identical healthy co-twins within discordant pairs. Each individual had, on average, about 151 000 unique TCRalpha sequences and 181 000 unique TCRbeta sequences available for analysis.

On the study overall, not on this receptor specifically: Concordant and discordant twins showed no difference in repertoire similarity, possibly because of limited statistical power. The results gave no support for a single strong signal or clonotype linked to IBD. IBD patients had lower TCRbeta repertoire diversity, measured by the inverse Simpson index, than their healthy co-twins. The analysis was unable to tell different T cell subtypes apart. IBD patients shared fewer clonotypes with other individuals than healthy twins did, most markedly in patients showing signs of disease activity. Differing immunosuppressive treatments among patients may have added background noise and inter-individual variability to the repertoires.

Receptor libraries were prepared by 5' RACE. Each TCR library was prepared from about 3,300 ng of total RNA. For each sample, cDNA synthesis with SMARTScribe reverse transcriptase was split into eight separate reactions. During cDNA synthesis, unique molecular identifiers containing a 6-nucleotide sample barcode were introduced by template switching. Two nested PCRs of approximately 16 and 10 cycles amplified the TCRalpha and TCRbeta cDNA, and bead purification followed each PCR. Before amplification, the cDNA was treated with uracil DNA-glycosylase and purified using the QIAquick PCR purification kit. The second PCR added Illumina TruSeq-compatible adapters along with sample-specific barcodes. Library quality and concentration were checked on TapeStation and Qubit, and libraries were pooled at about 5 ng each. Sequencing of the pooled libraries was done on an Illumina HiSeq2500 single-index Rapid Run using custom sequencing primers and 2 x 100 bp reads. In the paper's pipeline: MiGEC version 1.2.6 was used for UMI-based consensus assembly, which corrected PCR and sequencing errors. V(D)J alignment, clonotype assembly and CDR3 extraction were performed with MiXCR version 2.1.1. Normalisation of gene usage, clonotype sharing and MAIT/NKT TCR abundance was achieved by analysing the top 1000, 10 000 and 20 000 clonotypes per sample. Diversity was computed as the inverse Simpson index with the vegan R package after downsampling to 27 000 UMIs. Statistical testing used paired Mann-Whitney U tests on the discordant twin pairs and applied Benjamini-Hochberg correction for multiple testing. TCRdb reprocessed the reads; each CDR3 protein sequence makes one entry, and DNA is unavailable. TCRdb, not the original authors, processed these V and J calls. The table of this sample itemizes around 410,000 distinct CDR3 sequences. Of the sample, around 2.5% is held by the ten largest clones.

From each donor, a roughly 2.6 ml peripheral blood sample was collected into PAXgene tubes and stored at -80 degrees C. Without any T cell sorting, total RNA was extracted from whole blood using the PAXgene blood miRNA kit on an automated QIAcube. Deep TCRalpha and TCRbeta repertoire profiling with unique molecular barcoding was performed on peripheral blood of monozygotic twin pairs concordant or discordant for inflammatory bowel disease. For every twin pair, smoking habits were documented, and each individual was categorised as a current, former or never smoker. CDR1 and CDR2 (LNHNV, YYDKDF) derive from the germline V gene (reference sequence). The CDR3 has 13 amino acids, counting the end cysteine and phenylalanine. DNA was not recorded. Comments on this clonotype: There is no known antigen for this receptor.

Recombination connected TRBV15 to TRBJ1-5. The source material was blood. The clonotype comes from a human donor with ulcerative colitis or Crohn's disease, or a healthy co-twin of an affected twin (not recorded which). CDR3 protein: CATSRDLYQPQHF.